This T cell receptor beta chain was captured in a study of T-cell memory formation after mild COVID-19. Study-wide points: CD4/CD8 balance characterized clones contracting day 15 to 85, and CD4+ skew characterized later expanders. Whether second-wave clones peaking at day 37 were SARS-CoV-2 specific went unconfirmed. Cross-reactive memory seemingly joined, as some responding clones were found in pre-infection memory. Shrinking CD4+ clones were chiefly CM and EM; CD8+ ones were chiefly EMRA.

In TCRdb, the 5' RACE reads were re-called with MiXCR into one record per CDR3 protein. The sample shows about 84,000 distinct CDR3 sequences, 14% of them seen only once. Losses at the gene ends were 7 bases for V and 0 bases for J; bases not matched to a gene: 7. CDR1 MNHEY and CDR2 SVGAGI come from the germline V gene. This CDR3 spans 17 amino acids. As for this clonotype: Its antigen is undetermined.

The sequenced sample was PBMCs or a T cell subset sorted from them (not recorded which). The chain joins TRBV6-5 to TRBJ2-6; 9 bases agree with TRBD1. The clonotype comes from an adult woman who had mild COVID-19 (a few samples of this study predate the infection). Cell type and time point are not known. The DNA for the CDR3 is TGTGCCAGCACCCGACTGACAGGGGGCTCTGGGGCCAACGTCCTGACTTTC. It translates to CASTRLTGGSGANVLTF.